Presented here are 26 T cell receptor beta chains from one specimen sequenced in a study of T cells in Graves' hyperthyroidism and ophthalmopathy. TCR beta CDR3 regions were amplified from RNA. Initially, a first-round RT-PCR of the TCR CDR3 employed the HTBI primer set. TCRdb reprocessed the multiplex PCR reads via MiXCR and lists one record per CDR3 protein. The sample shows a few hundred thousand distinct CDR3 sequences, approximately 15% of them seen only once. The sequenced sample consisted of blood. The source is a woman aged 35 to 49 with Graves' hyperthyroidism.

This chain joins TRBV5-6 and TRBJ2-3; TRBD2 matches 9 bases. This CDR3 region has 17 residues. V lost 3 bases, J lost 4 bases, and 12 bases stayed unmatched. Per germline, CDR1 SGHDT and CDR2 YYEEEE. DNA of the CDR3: TGTGCCAGCAGCTCTCCGACTAGCGGAAAAGGTCCAGATACGCAGTATTTT. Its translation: CASSSPTSGKGPDTQYF.

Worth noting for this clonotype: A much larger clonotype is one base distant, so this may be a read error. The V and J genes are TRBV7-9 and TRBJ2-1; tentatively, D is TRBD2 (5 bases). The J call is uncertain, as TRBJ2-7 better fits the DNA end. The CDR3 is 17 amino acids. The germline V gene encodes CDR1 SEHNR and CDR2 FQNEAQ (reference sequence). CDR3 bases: TGTGCCAGCAGCCCCCCAGGTGCGGGTAGCTCCTACAATGAGCAGTACTTC. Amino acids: CASSPPGAGSSYNEQYF.

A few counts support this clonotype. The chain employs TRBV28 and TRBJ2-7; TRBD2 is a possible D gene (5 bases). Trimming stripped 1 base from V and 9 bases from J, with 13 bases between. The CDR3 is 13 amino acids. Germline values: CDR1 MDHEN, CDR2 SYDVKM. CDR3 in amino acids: CASSLLALRGQYF. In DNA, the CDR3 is TGTGCCAGCAGTTTATTGGCTCTTCGGGGGCAGTACTTC.

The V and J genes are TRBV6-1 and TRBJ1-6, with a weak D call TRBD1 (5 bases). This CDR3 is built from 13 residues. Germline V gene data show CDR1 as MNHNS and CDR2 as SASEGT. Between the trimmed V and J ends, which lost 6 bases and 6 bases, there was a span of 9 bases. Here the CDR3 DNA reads TGTGCCAGCAGCAGGGCGATTAATTCACCCCTCCACTTT. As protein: CASSRAINSPLHF.

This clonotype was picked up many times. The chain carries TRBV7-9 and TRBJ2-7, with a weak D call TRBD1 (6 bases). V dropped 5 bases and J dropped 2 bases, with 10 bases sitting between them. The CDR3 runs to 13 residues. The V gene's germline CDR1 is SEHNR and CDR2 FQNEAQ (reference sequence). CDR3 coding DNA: TGTGCCAGCAGCGCTACAGGGACCTACGAGCAGTACTTC. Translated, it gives CASSATGTYEQYF.

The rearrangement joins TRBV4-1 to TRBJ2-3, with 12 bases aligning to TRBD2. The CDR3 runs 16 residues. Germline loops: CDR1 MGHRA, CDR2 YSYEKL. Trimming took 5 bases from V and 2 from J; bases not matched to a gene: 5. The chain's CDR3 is CASSSRTSGATDTQYF. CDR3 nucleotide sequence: TGCGCCAGCAGCTCCCGGACTAGCGGGGCCACAGATACGCAGTATTTT.

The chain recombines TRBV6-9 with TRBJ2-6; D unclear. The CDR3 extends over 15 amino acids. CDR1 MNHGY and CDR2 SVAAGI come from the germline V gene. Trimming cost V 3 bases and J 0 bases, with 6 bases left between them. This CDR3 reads CASSYYNSGANVLTF. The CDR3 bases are TGTGCCAGCAGTTACTACAACTCTGGGGCCAACGTCCTGACTTTC.

DNA for the CDR3: TGTGCCAGCGCCTTGACAGGGAAAGGAAACACCATATATTTT. It codes for CASALTGKGNTIYF. J is TRBJ1-3 and V is TRBV27, with 7 nucleotides matching TRBD1. V lost 8 bases and J lost 4; bases outside the gene matches: 8. The CDR3 runs 14 residues. Germline CDR1 and CDR2: MNHEY and SMNVEV (reference sequence).

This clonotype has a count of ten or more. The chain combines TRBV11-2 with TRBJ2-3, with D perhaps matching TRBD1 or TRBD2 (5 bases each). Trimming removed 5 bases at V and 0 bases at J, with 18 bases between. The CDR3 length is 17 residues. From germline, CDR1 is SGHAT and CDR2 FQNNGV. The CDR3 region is CASSAPGAPASTDTQYF. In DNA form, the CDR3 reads TGTGCCAGCAGCGCCCCCGGGGCCCCCGCAAGCACAGATACGCAGTATTTT.

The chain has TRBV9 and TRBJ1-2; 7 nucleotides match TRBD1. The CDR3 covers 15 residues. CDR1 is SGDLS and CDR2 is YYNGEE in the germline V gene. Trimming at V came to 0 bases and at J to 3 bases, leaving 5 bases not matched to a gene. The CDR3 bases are TGTGCCAGCAGCGTAGGTGAGGGGGCGGACTATGGCTACACCTTC. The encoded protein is CASSVGEGADYGYTF.

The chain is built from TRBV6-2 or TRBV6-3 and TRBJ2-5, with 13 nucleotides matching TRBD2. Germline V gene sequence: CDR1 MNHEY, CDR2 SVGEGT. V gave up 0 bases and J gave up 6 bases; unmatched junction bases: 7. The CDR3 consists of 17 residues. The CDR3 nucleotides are TGTGCCAGCAGTTACTCGTCACTAGCGGGAGGGGACAAGACCCAGTACTTC. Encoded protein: CASSYSSLAGGDKTQYF.

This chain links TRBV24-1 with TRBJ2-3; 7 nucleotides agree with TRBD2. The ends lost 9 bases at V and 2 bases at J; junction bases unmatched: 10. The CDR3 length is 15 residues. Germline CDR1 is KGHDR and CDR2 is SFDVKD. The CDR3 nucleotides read TGTGCCACCTCCTTCGAGGGAGGGCCCACAGATACGCAGTATTTT. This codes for CATSFEGGPTDTQYF.

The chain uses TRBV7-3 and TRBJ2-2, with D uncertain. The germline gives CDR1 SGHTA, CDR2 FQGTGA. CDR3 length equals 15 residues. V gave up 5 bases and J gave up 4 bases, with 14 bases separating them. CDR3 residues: CASSPSVVPTGELFF. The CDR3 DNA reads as TGTGCCAGCAGCCCCAGCGTAGTACCCACCGGGGAGCTGTTTTTT.

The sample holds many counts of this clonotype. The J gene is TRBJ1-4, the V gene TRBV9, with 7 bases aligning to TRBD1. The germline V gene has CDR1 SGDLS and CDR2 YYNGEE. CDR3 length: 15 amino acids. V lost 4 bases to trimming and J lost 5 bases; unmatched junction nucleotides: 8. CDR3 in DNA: TGTGCCAGCAGCCCGCGGGACAGAAGGAATGAAAAACTGTTTTTT. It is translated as CASSPRDRRNEKLFF. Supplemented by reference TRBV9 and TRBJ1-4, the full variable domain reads DSGVTQTPKHLITATGQRVTLRCSPRSGDLSVYWYQQSLDQGLQFLIQYYNGEERAKGNILERFSAQQFPDLHSELNLSSLELGDSALYFCASSPRDRRNEKLFFGSGTQLSVL.

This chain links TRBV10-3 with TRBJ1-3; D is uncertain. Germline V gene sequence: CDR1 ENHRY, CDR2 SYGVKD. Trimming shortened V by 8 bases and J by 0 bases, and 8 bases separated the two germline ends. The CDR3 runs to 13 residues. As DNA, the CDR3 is TGTGCCATCTCAAACCCCTCTGGAAACACCATATATTTT. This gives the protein CAISNPSGNTIYF.

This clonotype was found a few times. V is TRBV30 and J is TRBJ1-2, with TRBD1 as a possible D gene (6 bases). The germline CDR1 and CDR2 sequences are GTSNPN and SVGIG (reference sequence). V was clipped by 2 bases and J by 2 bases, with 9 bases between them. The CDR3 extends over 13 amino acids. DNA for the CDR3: TGTGCCTGGAGTATAACAGGGAACTATGGCTACACCTTC. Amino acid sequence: CAWSITGNYGYTF.

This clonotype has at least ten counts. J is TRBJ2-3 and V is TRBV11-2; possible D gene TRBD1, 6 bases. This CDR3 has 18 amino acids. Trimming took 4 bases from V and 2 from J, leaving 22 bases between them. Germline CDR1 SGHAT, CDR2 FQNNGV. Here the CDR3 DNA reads TGTGCCAGCAGCTACCGCTCGGCCGACAGGATCCTCACAGATACGCAGTATTTT. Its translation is CASSYRSADRILTDTQYF. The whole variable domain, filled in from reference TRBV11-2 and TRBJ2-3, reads EAGVAQSPRYKIIEKRQSVAFWCNPISGHATLYWYQQILGQGPKLLIQFQNNGVVDDSQLPKDRFSAERLKGVDSTLKIQPAKLEDSAVYLCASSYRSADRILTDTQYFGPGTRLTVL.

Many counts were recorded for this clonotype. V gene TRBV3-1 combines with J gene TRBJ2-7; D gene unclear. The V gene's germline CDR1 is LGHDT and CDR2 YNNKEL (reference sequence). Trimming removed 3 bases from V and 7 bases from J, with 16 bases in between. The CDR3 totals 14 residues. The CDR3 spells CASSQGTTRYEQYF. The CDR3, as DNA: TGTGCCAGCAGCCAGGGAACTACGAGGTATGAGCAGTACTTC.

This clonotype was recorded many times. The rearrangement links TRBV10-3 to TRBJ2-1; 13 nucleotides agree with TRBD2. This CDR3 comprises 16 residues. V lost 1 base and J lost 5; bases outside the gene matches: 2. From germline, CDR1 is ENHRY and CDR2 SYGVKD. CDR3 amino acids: CAISEWGTSGDNEQFF. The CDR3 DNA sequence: TGTGCCATCAGTGAGTGGGGGACTAGCGGGGACAATGAGCAGTTCTTC.

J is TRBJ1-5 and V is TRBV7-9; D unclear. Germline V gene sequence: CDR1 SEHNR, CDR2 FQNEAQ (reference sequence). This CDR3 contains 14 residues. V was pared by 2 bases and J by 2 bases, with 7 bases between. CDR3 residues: CASSLSIGNQPQHF. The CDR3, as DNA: TGTGCCAGCAGCTTAAGTATCGGCAATCAGCCCCAGCATTTT.

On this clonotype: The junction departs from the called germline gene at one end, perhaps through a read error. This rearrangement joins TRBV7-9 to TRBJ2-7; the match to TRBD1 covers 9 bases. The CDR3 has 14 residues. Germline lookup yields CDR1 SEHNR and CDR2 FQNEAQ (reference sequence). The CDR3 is CASSRQGEKYERYF. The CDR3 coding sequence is TGTGCCAGCAGTCGACAGGGGGAAAAGTACGAGCGGTACTTC.

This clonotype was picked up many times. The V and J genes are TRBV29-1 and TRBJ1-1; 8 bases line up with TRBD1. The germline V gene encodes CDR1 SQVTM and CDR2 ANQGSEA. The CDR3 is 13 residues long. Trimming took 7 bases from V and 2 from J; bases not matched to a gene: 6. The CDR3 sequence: CSARGQGNTEAFF. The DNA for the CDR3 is TGCAGCGCCCGCGGACAGGGCAACACTGAAGCTTTCTTT.

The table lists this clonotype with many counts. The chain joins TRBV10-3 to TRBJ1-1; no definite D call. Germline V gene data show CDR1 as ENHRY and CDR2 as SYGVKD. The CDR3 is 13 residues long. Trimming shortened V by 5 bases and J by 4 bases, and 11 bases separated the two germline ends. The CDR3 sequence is CAISSESGTEAFF. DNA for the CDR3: TGTGCCATCAGTTCAGAATCCGGCACTGAAGCTTTCTTT.

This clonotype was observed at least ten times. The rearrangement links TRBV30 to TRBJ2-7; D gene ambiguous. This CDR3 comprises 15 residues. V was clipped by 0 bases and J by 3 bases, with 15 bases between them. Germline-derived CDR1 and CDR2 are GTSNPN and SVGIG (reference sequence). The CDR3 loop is CAWSVRNTWNYEQYF. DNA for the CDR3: TGTGCCTGGAGTGTACGTAACACCTGGAACTACGAGCAGTACTTC.

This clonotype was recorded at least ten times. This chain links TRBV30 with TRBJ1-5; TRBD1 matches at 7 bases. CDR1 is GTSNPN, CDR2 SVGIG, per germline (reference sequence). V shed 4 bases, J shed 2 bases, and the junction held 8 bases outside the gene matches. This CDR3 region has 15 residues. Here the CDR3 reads CAWNRGGHGNQPQHF. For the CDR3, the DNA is TGTGCCTGGAACAGGGGAGGTCATGGCAATCAGCCCCAGCATTTT.

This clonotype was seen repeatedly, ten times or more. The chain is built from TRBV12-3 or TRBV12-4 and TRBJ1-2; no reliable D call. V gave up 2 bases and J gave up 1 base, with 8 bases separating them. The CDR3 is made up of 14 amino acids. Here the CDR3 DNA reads TGTGCCAGCAGTTTAACAGACAATAACTATGGCTACACCTTC. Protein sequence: CASSLTDNNYGYTF.